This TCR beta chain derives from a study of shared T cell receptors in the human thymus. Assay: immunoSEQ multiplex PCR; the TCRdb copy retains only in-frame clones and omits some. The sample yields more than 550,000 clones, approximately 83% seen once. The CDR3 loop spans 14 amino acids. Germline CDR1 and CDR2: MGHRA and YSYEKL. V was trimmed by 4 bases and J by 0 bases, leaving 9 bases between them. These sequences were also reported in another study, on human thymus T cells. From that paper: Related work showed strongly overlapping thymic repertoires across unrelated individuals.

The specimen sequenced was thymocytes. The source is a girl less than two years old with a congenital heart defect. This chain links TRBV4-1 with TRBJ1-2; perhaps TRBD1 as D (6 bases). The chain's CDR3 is CASSRTETNYGYTF. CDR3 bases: TGCGCCAGCAGCCGGACAGAAACTAACTATGGCTACACCTTC.